This T cell receptor beta chain comes out of a study of Ad26.COV2.S vaccination and SARS-CoV-2 variants (dated by TCRdb to the early 2020s). Broadly, across the study: Donors in the vaccine arm were drawn from COV1001, a phase I-IIa trial of Ad26.COV2.S in healthy adults that was multicentre, randomized, double-blind and placebo-controlled. Sequencing of the TCRbeta repertoire served to evaluate the specificity and breadth of SARS-CoV-2-reactive T cell receptors following Ad26.COV2.S vaccination. The TCR-sequenced set comprised about 32 samples: approximately 19 Ad26.COV2.S vaccine recipients, 5 placebo recipients and 8 SARS-CoV-2 convalescent individuals. Ad26.COV2.S was administered intramuscularly at a dose of 5x10^10 or 1x10^11 viral particles, either as one shot or as two shots given 56 days apart. Participants in the trial were split at random into five groups of five each, receiving low-dose or high-dose Ad26.COV2.S once or twice, or else placebo on both occasions. Investigators remained blinded to trial group allocation during experiments and outcome assessment. Results the study describes overall, beyond this receptor: After vaccination, substantial breadth of spike-specific CD8+ and CD4+ T cell responses was reported. Vaccine and placebo recipients had comparable non-spike TCR breadth, which fits with the vaccine containing only spike. Ad26.COV2.S recipients had higher spike-specific TCR breadth than placebo recipients (P = 0.0014). The authors noted that total T cell responses may have been underestimated by the TCR breadth and depth analyses. The study was not powered to compare responses between vaccine doses or regimens.

Details on this clone: Its antigen is not yet known. Base qualities are missing; no much larger clone stands one base away.

The immunoSEQ Assay was the method used to sequence TCRbeta CDR3 regions. After extraction, genomic DNA underwent amplification by bias-controlled multiplex PCR, followed by high-throughput sequencing. The study's own analysis went as follows. Collapsing and filtering of sequences were performed to quantify the absolute abundance of each unique TCRbeta CDR3 region. T cell fraction was estimated by normalization of TCRbeta template counts to usable DNA, with usable DNA being measured through amplification of reference genes present in all nucleated cells. Repertoire TCRs were annotated as SARS-CoV-2-specific when V gene, CDR3 amino acid sequence and J gene were exactly matched to a known reactive TCR set. MIRA supplied the reference SARS-CoV-2 TCR set, which was filtered for enrichment in COVID-19-positive ImmuneCODE repertoires so that public or cross-reactive TCRs were removed. Using the MIRA antigens, annotated TCRs were further analysed by specific ORF or by position within an ORF. Depth was the summed frequency of annotated unique rearrangements, while breadth was defined as annotated unique rearrangements over total unique productive rearrangements. Two-sided Wilcoxon rank-sum tests were used to compare TCR breadth between groups. The source is immuneACCESS, and TCRdb retained only in-frame sequences with V and J called. Part of the clones is not carried over; for the studies checked, unresolved V genes explain less than half of this, and the remainder is unexplained. The DNA was the basis for D and trimming; V, J and clone size are from that table. The sample data list 200,000 to 300,000 clones, and around 87% of these were observed just once. The ten largest account for over 8.5% of the sample.

The intended sense of this specimen's treatment or condition label: around 19 received Ad26.COV2.S at low or high dose, single or two shots; roughly 5 received placebo; per-sample allocation not given. Repertoires of vaccine and placebo recipients were sequenced from samples taken on day 63 after the first injection. Between 29 July and 7 August 2020, Cohort 1b enrolled fewer than 30 adults aged 18-55 years at one site in Boston, USA. As a vaccine, Ad26.COV2.S was a replication-incompetent adenovirus type 26 vector that expressed a prefusion-stabilized SARS-CoV-2 spike protein derived from the original Wuhan strain. As encoded in the germline V gene, CDR1 is SGHDT while CDR2 is YYEEEE. V is cut back by 4 bases and J by 4 bases, with 14 bases in the junction unmatched. The CDR3 sequence holds 17 residues, the cysteine and phenylalanine included. The entry retains the CDR3 DNA only, 51 bases that are in frame from base 1.

The chain uses TRBV5-6 and TRBJ1-1, and 9 bases in between align with TRBD1. The source of this sequence is a person aged 18-60 years who received the Ad26.COV2.S COVID-19 vaccine or a placebo. The starting material was peripheral blood, obtained in a trial of Ad26.COV2.S vaccine versus placebo. The DNA sequence follows: TGTGCCAGCAGCCCCCGGGACAGGGTAAGTGAGGGCACTGAAGCTTTCTTT. This is translated as CASSPRDRVSEGTEAFF.